These 27 T cell receptor beta chains came from one sample sequenced in a study of cytomegalovirus exposure and HLA in healthy donors (dated by TCRdb to about 2017). Libraries were prepared through the immunoSEQ multiplex PCR assay. For the multiplex PCR, a mixture combining 60 forward primers for TCR Vbeta segments and 13 reverse primers for TCR Jbeta segments was used. The table was pulled from immuneACCESS by TCRdb, which kept in-frame rearrangements only. Such tables lose some clones; where checked, under half of the loss comes from unresolved V genes, and the rest has no known cause. The sample table lists 150,000 or so clones, about 83% of them with a count of one. The ten most abundant clones make up about 13% of the sample. Sequenced material: PBMCs. These receptors came from a man in his forties in good health and CMV-seropositive.

There are a few counts of this clone. V is TRBV29-1 and J is TRBJ2-7; TRBD1 matches at 9 bases. Germline V gives CDR1 SQVTM, CDR2 ANQGSEA. This CDR3 is 12 amino acids long. The junction had 3 bases not matched to a gene; V was cut back by 6 bases and J by 3 bases. The CDR3: CSVGTGYYEQYF. CDR3 DNA sequence: TGCAGCGTCGGGACAGGGTACTACGAGCAGTACTTC.

A note on this clone: Other DNA sequences in this specimen translate into the identical CDR3. This chain connects TRBV7-6 to TRBJ2-5, with D maybe TRBD1 (5 bases). V lost 5 bases to trimming and J lost 5 bases, with 9 bases between them. Germline CDR1 reads SGHVS; CDR2 reads FNYEAQ. This CDR3 is built from 12 residues. The CDR3 DNA is TGTGCCAGCAGCGCTGGGGCGGAGACCCAGTACTTC. Translated: CASSAGAETQYF.

This clone appeared a few times. This chain uses TRBV9 with TRBJ2-3; perhaps TRBD2 as D (6 bases). CDR1 is SGDLS, CDR2 YYNGEE, per germline. CDR3 size: 15 residues. The V end lost 5 bases, the J end lost 0 bases, and 13 bases lay between the germline ends. As DNA, the CDR3 is TGTGCCAGCAGTGCCGGGACTCTGAGCACAGATACGCAGTATTTT. Its protein is CASSAGTLSTDTQYF.

The chain employs TRBV7-6 and TRBJ2-1; 10 positions match TRBD2. Germline-derived CDR1 and CDR2 are SGHVS and FNYEAQ. V was pared by 5 bases and J by 2 bases, with 3 bases of the junction left unmatched. The CDR3 length is 15 residues. This chain's CDR3 is CASSTSGRAYNEQFF. CDR3 coding DNA: TGTGCCAGCAGCACCAGCGGGAGGGCCTACAATGAGCAGTTCTTC.

The chain combines TRBV6-1 with TRBJ2-7; no definite D call. Germline V gives CDR1 MNHNS, CDR2 SASEGT. Trimming pared 2 bases from V and 0 bases from J, leaving 11 bases between. This CDR3 region has 15 residues. DNA for the CDR3: TGTGCCAGCAGTGAAATCCGTAGTAGCTCCTACGAGCAGTACTTC. Its protein is CASSEIRSSSYEQYF.

V gene TRBV28 combines with J gene TRBJ2-1; 10 nucleotides agree with TRBD2. The CDR3 runs to 16 residues. In germline, CDR1 is MDHEN, CDR2 SYDVKM. With 7 bases clipped from V and 8 bases from J, the junction kept 14 bases outside the gene matches. The CDR3 spells CASIRPGLASLDEQFF. The CDR3, as DNA: TGTGCCAGCATCCGTCCGGGACTAGCGTCATTGGATGAGCAGTTCTTC.

The CDR3 coding sequence is TGTGCCAGCAGTTTCTCTAGCGGGAGCTCTTACAATGAGCAGTTCTTC. Translating it yields CASSFSSGSSYNEQFF. The chain links TRBV27 to TRBJ2-1; 10 bases match TRBD2. V was pared by 3 bases and J by 4 bases, with 6 bases of the junction left unmatched. This CDR3 region has 16 residues. Germline CDR1 MNHEY, CDR2 SMNVEV (reference sequence).

V and J are TRBV25-1 and TRBJ1-2; no reliable D call. CDR1 is MGHDK, CDR2 SYGVNS, per germline. V lost 3 bases to trimming and J lost 9 bases, with 8 bases between them. There are 11 residues in the CDR3. The CDR3 protein is CASSDGVRYTF. CDR3 sequence (DNA): TGTGCCAGCAGTGACGGGGTTCGCTACACCTTC.

CDR3 sequence reads: CASSPRRGADYGYTF. CDR3 DNA sequence: TGTGCCAGCAGCCCCCGCAGGGGAGCGGACTATGGCTACACCTTC. The rearrangement joins TRBV14 to TRBJ1-2, with D perhaps TRBD1 (6 bases). Germline V gene sequence: CDR1 SGHDN, CDR2 FVKESK. V lost 4 bases and J 3 bases, leaving 15 bases between the germline ends. The CDR3 covers 15 residues.

This chain uses TRBV10-3 with TRBJ2-5, with 9 bases fitting TRBD1. V shed 6 bases, J shed 2 bases, and the junction held 4 bases outside the gene matches. The germline gives CDR1 ENHRY, CDR2 SYGVKD. The CDR3 length is 14 residues. The CDR3 DNA is TGTGCCATCAGGAAGGACAGGGGACAAGAGACCCAGTACTTC. This translates into CAIRKDRGQETQYF.

V and J are TRBV5-1 and TRBJ2-3; the D is unclear. There are 13 residues in the CDR3. The V and J ends lost 0 bases and 1 base respectively, with 3 bases between them. Germline V CDR1 and CDR2: SGHRS, YFSETQ. The CDR3 bases are TGCGCCAGCAGCTTGGGGCGCACAGATACGCAGTATTTT. It translates to CASSLGRTDTQYF.

The gene calls are TRBV4-1 and TRBJ2-1; 10 nucleotides match TRBD2. Germline trimming cut 4 bases from V and 6 bases from J; bases unmatched to any gene: 12. The CDR3 spans 17 residues. Looked up from germline, CDR1 is MGHRA and CDR2 is YSYEKL. The CDR3 DNA sequence: TGCGCCAGCAGCCTGTCTAGCGGGAGAATTGCCCTCAATGAGCAGTTCTTC. Translation gives CASSLSSGRIALNEQFF.

The rearrangement joins TRBV5-6 to TRBJ1-3; 7 bases fit TRBD1. V gave up 4 bases and J gave up 4 bases; unmatched junction bases: 8. Germline V CDR1 and CDR2: SGHDT, YYEEEE. The CDR3 is 15 amino acids. Here the CDR3 reads CASSPGQVIGNTIYF. The CDR3, as DNA: TGTGCCAGCAGCCCAGGACAGGTGATAGGAAACACCATATATTTT.

For this clone: The identical CDR3 is also encoded by other nucleotide sequences in the sample. The genes are TRBV5-4 and TRBJ2-2, with TRBD2 as a possible D gene (5 bases). CDR3 size: 14 residues. Germline V CDR1 and CDR2: SGHNT, YYREEE (reference sequence). The germline V and J ends were trimmed by 0 bases and 5 bases, with 8 bases remaining between them. The CDR3 nucleotides read TGTGCCAGCAGCTTGGCACTAGGGACCGGGGAGCTGTTTTTT. Translation gives CASSLALGTGELFF. The whole variable domain, remainder taken from reference TRBV5-4 and TRBJ2-2, is ETGVTQSPTHLIKTRGQQVTLRCSSQSGHNTVSWYQQALGQGPQFIFQYYREEENGRGNFPPRFSGLQFPNYSSELNVNALELDDSALYLCASSLALGTGELFFGEGSRLTVL.

This clone was recorded a few times. J is TRBJ2-7 and V is TRBV23-1, with D possibly matching TRBD2 (6 bases). TRBV23-1 counts as an open reading frame of uncertain function. The CDR3 loop spans 13 amino acids. V was trimmed by 11 bases and J by 2 bases, leaving 16 bases between them. The CDR3 nucleotides read TGCGCCCGTTCCCCGCCGGGGGCCTACGAGCAGTACTTC. Translating gives CARSPPGAYEQYF.

V usage is TRBV5-1 and J usage is TRBJ2-1; TRBD2 might be the D (6 bases). The ends were cut back, 0 bases at V and 1 base at J, with 8 bases in the middle. This CDR3 region has 15 residues. Germline V CDR1 and CDR2: SGHRS, YFSETQ. DNA of the CDR3: TGCGCCAGCAGCTTGGGACTAGTTTCCTACAATGAGCAGTTCTTC. This gives the protein CASSLGLVSYNEQFF.

The rearrangement links TRBV11-2 to TRBJ2-2; D perhaps matches TRBD1 (5 bases). In germline, CDR1 is SGHAT, CDR2 FQNNGV. This CDR3 has 16 residues. V was pared by 4 bases and J by 4 bases, with 16 bases between. The CDR3 sequence is CASSSRPGSSTGELFF. CDR3 nucleotides: TGTGCCAGCAGCTCCCGGCCAGGGTCGAGCACCGGGGAGCTGTTTTTT.

The chain employs TRBV10-3 and TRBJ2-2; 9 nucleotides align to TRBD2. V trimming: 3 bases; J trimming: 4 bases; junction bases outside the gene matches: 6. The germline CDR1 and CDR2 sequences are ENHRY and SYGVKD. There are 16 residues in the CDR3. CDR3 DNA sequence: TGTGCCATCAGTGAAAGGGGCGGGAGGGCCACCGGGGAGCTGTTTTTT. Protein sequence: CAISERGGRATGELFF.

The V gene is TRBV9, the J gene TRBJ2-5, with a tentative D call TRBD2 (5 bases). This CDR3 contains 13 residues. The germline V and J ends were trimmed by 2 bases and 3 bases, with 8 bases remaining between them. In germline, CDR1 is SGDLS, CDR2 YYNGEE. DNA of the CDR3: TGTGCCAGCAGCGTCGGAGCGGAAGAGACCCAGTACTTC. Translation gives CASSVGAEETQYF.

The chain recombines TRBV25-1 with TRBJ2-3; D is perhaps TRBD2 (5 bases). This CDR3 has 14 residues. Trimming left V 6 bases short and J 2 bases short, with 12 bases between. Germline CDR1 reads MGHDK; CDR2 reads SYGVNS. CDR3 in amino acids: CASSPSSSTDTQYF. The CDR3 region has the DNA TGTGCCAGCAGCCCTAGCTCCTCCACAGATACGCAGTATTTT.

The chain uses TRBV5-1 and TRBJ2-5, with 7 bases matching TRBD1. The CDR3 loop spans 14 amino acids. From germline, CDR1 is SGHRS and CDR2 YFSETQ. J lost 5 bases, V lost 0 bases, and 4 bases had no gene match. CDR3 sequence (DNA): TGCGCCAGCAGCTTGGCACAGGGGATGGAGACCCAGTACTTC. Its translation: CASSLAQGMETQYF.

The chain combines TRBV5-1 with TRBJ2-7; 10 bases fit TRBD1. From germline, CDR1 is SGHRS and CDR2 YFSETQ. The CDR3 is 14 residues long. The V and J ends lost 2 bases and 7 bases, in that order; junction bases with no gene match: 6. This CDR3 reads CASSFRQGAGEQYF. CDR3 in DNA: TGCGCCAGCAGCTTCCGACAGGGGGCGGGAGAGCAGTACTTC.

The chain links TRBV25-1 to TRBJ1-1; the D gene is possibly TRBD1 (5 bases). V lost 1 base and J lost 4, with 13 bases in between. Germline CDR1 is MGHDK and CDR2 is SYGVNS. The CDR3 spans 15 residues. The CDR3, as DNA: TGTGCCAGCAGTGAATTCCGGGGGATGGGCACTGAAGCTTTCTTT. It is translated as CASSEFRGMGTEAFF. The full variable domain, its missing parts supplied by reference TRBV25-1 and TRBJ1-1, is EADIYQTPRYLVIGTGKKITLECSQTMGHDKMYWYQQDPGMELHLIHYSYGVNSTEKGDLSSESTVSRIRTEHFPLTLESARPSHTSQYLCASSEFRGMGTEAFFGQGTRLTVV.

This chain uses TRBV5-1 with TRBJ2-7; 7 bases match TRBD2. In germline, CDR1 is SGHRS, CDR2 YFSETQ. With V trimmed by 1 base and J by 0 bases, 1 base remained unmatched. CDR3 length: 14 amino acids. This CDR3 is CASSLRGDSYEQYF. The CDR3, as DNA: TGCGCCAGCAGCTTGCGGGGGGACTCCTACGAGCAGTACTTC. Drawing the rest from reference TRBV5-1 and TRBJ2-7, the complete variable domain is KAGVTQTPRYLIKTRGQQVTLSCSPISGHRSVSWYQQTPGQGLQFLFEYFSETQRNKGNFPGRFSGRQFSNSRSEMNVSTLELGDSALYLCASSLRGDSYEQYFGPGTRLTVT.

The sample holds one count of this clone. Without the conserved terminal phenylalanine or tryptophan, this CDR3 likely stems from a read error. This chain uses TRBV11-3 with TRBJ2-2, with 12 bases fitting TRBD2. J lost 0 bases, V lost 5 bases, and 7 bases had no gene match. The CDR3 runs 18 residues. Germline V gene data show CDR1 as SGHNT and CDR2 as YENEEA. CDR3: CASSHTGTSGPNTGELFL. CDR3 DNA sequence: TGTGCCAGCAGCCATACCGGGACTAGCGGGCCGAACACCGGGGAGCTGTTTCTT.

The V and J genes are TRBV19 and TRBJ2-6; 9 nucleotides match TRBD1. Germline values: CDR1 LNHDA, CDR2 SQIVND (reference sequence). The CDR3 sequence is 17 residues long. The trim removed 6 bases at V and 1 base at J, leaving 7 bases unmatched. The CDR3, as DNA: TGTGCCAGTAGGGCCGGGACAGGGTATTCTGGGGCCAACGTCCTGACTTTC. Translated: CASRAGTGYSGANVLTF.

The count of this clone is one. The rearrangement uses TRBV19 and TRBJ1-2; D not certain. The germline V and J ends were trimmed by 3 bases and 5 bases, with 7 bases remaining between them. From germline, CDR1 is LNHDA and CDR2 SQIVND (reference sequence). The CDR3 runs to 12 residues. The CDR3 loop is CASSISGYGYTF. The CDR3 coding sequence is TGTGCCAGTAGTATTTCGGGTTATGGCTACACCTTC.